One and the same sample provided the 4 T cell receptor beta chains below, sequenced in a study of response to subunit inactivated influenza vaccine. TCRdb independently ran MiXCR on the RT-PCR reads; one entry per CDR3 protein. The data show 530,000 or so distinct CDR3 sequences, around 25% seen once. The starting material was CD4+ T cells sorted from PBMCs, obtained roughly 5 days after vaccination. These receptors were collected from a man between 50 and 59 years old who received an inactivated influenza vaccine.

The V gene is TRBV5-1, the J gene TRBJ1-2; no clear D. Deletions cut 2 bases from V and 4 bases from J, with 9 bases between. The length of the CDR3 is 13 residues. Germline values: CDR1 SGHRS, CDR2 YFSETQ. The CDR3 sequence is CASSFDAGYGYTF. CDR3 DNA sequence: TGCGCCAGCAGCTTCGACGCAGGCTATGGCTACACCTTC.

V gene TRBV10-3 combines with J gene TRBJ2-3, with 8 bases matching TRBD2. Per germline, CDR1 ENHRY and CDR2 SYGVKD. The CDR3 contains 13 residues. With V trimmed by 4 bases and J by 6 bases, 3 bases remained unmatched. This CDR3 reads CAISGRGADTQYF. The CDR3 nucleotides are TGTGCCATCAGTGGGCGGGGGGCCGATACGCAGTATTTT.

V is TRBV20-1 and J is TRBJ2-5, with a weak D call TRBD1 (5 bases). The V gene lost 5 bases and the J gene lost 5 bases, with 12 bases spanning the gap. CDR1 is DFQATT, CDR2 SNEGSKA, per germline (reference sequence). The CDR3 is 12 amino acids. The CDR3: CSAQDMVETQYF. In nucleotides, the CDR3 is TGCAGTGCTCAGGACATGGTGGAGACCCAGTACTTC.

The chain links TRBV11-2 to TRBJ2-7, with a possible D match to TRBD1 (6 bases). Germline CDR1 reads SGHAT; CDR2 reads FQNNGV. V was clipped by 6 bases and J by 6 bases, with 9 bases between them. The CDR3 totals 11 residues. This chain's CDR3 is CASSRRGEQYF. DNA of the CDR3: TGTGCCAGCAGTCGCAGGGGCGAGCAGTACTTC.